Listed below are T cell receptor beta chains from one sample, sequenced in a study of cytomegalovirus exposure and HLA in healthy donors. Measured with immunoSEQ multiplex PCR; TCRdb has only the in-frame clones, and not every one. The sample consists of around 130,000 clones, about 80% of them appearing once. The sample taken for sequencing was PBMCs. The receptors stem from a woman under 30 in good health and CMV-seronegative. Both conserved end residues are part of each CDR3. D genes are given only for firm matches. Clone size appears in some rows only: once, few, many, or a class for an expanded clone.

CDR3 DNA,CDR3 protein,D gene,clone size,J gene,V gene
TGTGCCAGCAGCTTATGGGGGACTAGCGGGGGCAATGAGCAGTTCTTC,CASSLWGTSGGNEQFF,TRBD2,-,TRBJ2-1,TRBV7-9
TGTGCCAGCAGTCTTGAGCGGGGATCATACAATGAGCAGTTCTTC,CASSLERGSYNEQFF,TRBD2,-,TRBJ2-1,TRBV9
TGCGCCAGCAGTGATGTGCGGTGGGGCCCTGAAGCTTTCTTT,CASSDVRWGPEAFF,-,-,TRBJ1-1,TRBV10-2
TGTGCCTGGAGTGTACGTAACAGACTGAACACTGAAGCTTTCTTT,CAWSVRNRLNTEAFF,-,-,TRBJ1-1,TRBV30
TGCAGTGCTGTCCGTGGGCGAGCTTTCTTT,CSAVRGRAFF,-,-,TRBJ1-1,TRBV20-1
TGCGCCAGCAGCTTACTAGCTCATGGGAACAATGAGCAGTTCTTC,CASSLLAHGNNEQFF,-,-,TRBJ2-1,TRBV5-1
TGCGCCAGCGGCTTGGGTACAGAATACTCCTACGAGCAGTACTTC,CASGLGTEYSYEQYF,-,-,TRBJ2-7,TRBV5-1
TGTGCCAGCACCTCCAGGGGCCCTTACAATGAGCAGTTCTTC,CASTSRGPYNEQFF,-,-,TRBJ2-1,TRBV13
TGTGCCAGCAGTCCCCAGGCAGGGGAGTATCAGCCCCAGCATTTT,CASSPQAGEYQPQHF,-,-,TRBJ1-5,TRBV6-4
TGTGCCAGCAGTTATCGGCAGGGTGGCACAGATACGCAGTATTTT,CASSYRQGGTDTQYF,-,-,TRBJ2-3,TRBV6-6
TGTGCCAGCAGCCAATACGAGGGACAGCTCTATGGCTACACCTTC,CASSQYEGQLYGYTF,TRBD1,-,TRBJ1-2,TRBV4-2
TGCGCCAGCAGCCAAGAGCGCCCCCGGAGCGGGGGAGGGCAGTTCTTC,CASSQERPRSGGGQFF,TRBD2,-,TRBJ2-1,TRBV4-1
TGTGCCAGCAGTGAAGGCGGTAGCAATCAGCCCCAGCATTTT,CASSEGGSNQPQHF,-,few,TRBJ1-5,TRBV6-4
TGCAGCGTTTTGATAGGCGGATCCTACGAGCAGTACTTC,CSVLIGGSYEQYF,-,-,TRBJ2-7,TRBV29-1
TGTGCCAGCAGCCAAGTAGGGGGCCAGTACTTC,CASSQVGGQYF,-,-,TRBJ2-5,TRBV14
TGTGCCAGCAGCCTTAGCGGGGGTGACGACGAGCAGTACTTC,CASSLSGGDDEQYF,TRBD2,-,TRBJ2-7,TRBV5-4
TGTGCCAGCAGTGAAGCTTTGGGACAGGGTCATCAGCCCCAGCATTTT,CASSEALGQGHQPQHF,TRBD1,-,TRBJ1-5,TRBV6-1
TGTGCCAGCAGCTTAGTACAGGGCGGCGAAGCTTTCTTT,CASSLVQGGEAFF,-,-,TRBJ1-1,TRBV7-8
TGTGCCAGTACGCACAGGGGCAATCAGCCCCAGCATTTT,CASTHRGNQPQHF,-,-,TRBJ1-5,TRBV19
TGTGCCAGCAGCTTAGTAGGACAGGGAGGCGAAAAACTGTTTTTT,CASSLVGQGGEKLFF,TRBD1,few,TRBJ1-4,TRBV7-9
TGTGCCAGCAGTCGAGCGGGAAGCTCCTACGAGCAGTACTTC,CASSRAGSSYEQYF,TRBD2,few,TRBJ2-7,TRBV2
TGCAGCGTTACTAGCGGGGGTGTGGAGACCCAGTACTTC,CSVTSGGVETQYF,TRBD2,-,TRBJ2-5,TRBV29-1
TGTGCCAGCAGCGTTCAACAGAGTAACACTGAAGCTTTCTTT,CASSVQQSNTEAFF,-,once,TRBJ1-1,TRBV9